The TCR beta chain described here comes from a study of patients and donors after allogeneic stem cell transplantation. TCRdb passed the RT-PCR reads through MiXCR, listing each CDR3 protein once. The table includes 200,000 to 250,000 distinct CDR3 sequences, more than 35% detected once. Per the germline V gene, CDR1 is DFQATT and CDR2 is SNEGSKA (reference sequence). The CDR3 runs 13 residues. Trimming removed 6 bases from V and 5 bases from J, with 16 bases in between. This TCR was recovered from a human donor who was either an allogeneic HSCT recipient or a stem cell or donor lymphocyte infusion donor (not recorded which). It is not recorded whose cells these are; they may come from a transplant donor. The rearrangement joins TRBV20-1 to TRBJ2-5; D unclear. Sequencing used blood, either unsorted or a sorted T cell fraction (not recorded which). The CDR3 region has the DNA TGCAGTGCCACTAAATTGGCCCGCGAGACCCAGTACTTC. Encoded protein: CSATKLARETQYF.